A single sample gave rise to the 10 T cell receptor beta chains below, sequenced in a study of blood T cells in healthy people across ages. Primers used in a second PCR of about 7 to 12 cycles were a sample-barcoded 5' primer and a J-beta primer mix. TCRdb re-analysed the 5' RACE reads in MiXCR, keeping a single row per CDR3 protein. This sample carries roughly 1,000,000 distinct CDR3 sequences, less than 25% of them seen once, and the ten largest clones take about 0.69%. This sample was also put to use in a study of T cells of mothers and their children.

Sequenced: blood. Every receptor here comes from a girl between 2 and 10 years old in good health.

The chain employs TRBV20-1 and TRBJ2-5; D ambiguous. The CDR3 consists of 13 residues. Germline assignment: CDR1 DFQATT and CDR2 SNEGSKA (reference sequence). The ends were cut back, 2 bases at V and 2 bases at J, with 9 bases in the middle. CDR3 residues: CSARRLDQETQYF. The CDR3 nucleotides are TGCAGTGCTAGAAGGCTAGATCAAGAGACCCAGTACTTC.

V is TRBV20-1 and J is TRBJ2-5, with D perhaps matching TRBD2 (5 bases). The DNA matches TRBJ2-7 better at its end, which makes the J call doubtful. CDR1 is DFQATT, CDR2 SNEGSKA, per germline (reference sequence). This CDR3 comprises 13 residues. The CDR3 loop reads CSARTGLGYEQYF. CDR3 nucleotides: TGCAGTGCTAGAACCGGACTGGGCTACGAGCAGTACTTC.

The rearrangement uses TRBV24-1 and TRBJ2-5; TRBD1 matches at 7 bases. Matching the DNA end better, TRBJ2-1 makes the J call doubtful. Germline-derived CDR1 and CDR2 are KGHDR and SFDVKD. CDR3 length: 17 residues. The DNA of the CDR3 is TGTGCCACCAGTGACCTGGGACAGTCAGGGACCTACAATGAGCAGTTCTTC. Translation: CATSDLGQSGTYNEQFF.

This clonotype has only a few counts. The chain links TRBV5-1 to TRBJ1-4; 9 bases match TRBD1. V shed 4 bases and J 6 bases; nucleotides not matched to a gene: 4. There are 14 residues in the CDR3. Germline V CDR1 and CDR2: SGHRS, YFSETQ. This CDR3 is CASSIRDRDEKLFF. DNA of the CDR3: TGCGCCAGCAGCATCCGGGACAGGGATGAAAAACTGTTTTTT.

This clonotype was counted only a few times. The V call is TRBV5-1, the J call TRBJ2-7, with 8 bases matching TRBD2. The CDR3 has 15 amino acids. Germline V CDR1 and CDR2: SGHRS, YFSETQ. The V gene end was trimmed by 4 bases and the J gene end by 2 bases; junction bases not matched to a gene: 8. CDR3 region: CASSGGTSLTYEQYF. CDR3 coding DNA: TGCGCCAGCAGCGGCGGGACTAGTTTGACCTACGAGCAGTACTTC.

The genes are TRBV19 and TRBJ2-5, with TRBD1 identical over 11 bases. The J call may be faulty, since TRBJ2-1 better matches the DNA end. The CDR3 loop spans 15 amino acids. CDR1 and CDR2 from the germline V gene are LNHDA and SQIVND (reference sequence). The CDR3 sequence: CASTLGQGALNEQFF. The DNA of the CDR3 is TGTGCCAGTACCCTAGGACAGGGGGCTCTTAATGAGCAGTTCTTC.

In its sample, this clonotype was seen a few times. The rearrangement joins TRBV20-1 to TRBJ2-5; D unclear. Germline V CDR1 and CDR2: DFQATT, SNEGSKA (reference sequence). This CDR3 has 13 residues. Trimming removed 3 bases from V and 4 bases from J, with 12 bases in between. CDR3 in DNA: TGCAGTGCTAGTCTTGCAACACGAGAGACCCAGTACTTC. It specifies CSASLATRETQYF.

This clonotype was detected ten times or more. The V gene is TRBV28, the J gene TRBJ1-3; D gene unclear. V was clipped by 5 bases and J by 4 bases, with 9 bases between them. The CDR3 runs 13 residues. Germline V gives CDR1 MDHEN, CDR2 SYDVKM. This chain's CDR3 is CASSLTGGNTIYF. CDR3 nucleotide sequence: TGTGCCAGCAGTCTAACGGGGGGAAACACCATATATTTT.

Only a few counts were recorded for this clonotype. The gene calls are TRBV12-3 or TRBV12-4 and TRBJ2-4; 10 positions agree with TRBD2. Trimming took 7 bases from V and 6 from J; bases not matched to a gene: 15. The CDR3 sequence is 17 residues long. The CDR3 loop is CASTRRAGGPSTNIQYF. The CDR3 DNA sequence: TGTGCCAGCACCCGACGAGCGGGGGGGCCTTCGACAAACATTCAGTACTTC.

V and J are TRBV6-2 or TRBV6-3 and TRBJ2-7; D not resolved. The CDR3 has 13 residues. V dropped 8 bases and J dropped 1 base, with 12 bases sitting between them. Germline V lookup: CDR1 MNHEY, CDR2 SVGEGT. CDR3 sequence (DNA): TGTGCCAGCGGGAATAGCCGATCCTACGAGCAGTACTTC. It is translated as CASGNSRSYEQYF.